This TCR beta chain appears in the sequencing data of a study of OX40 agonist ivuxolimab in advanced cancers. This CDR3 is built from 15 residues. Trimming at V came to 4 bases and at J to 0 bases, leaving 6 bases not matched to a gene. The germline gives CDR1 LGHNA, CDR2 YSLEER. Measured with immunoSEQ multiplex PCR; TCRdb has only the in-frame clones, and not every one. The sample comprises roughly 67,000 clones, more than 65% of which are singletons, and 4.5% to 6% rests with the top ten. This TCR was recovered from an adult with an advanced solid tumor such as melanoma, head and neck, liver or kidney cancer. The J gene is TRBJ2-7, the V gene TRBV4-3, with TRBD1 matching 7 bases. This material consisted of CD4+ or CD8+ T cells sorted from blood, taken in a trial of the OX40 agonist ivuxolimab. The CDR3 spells CASSRQGQSSYEQYF. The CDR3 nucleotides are TGCGCCAGCAGCCGACAGGGCCAAAGCTCCTACGAGCAGTACTTC.